These 8 T cell receptor beta chains share one sample of origin, sequenced in a study of beta chain features in type 1 diabetes (dated by TCRdb to the late 2010s). Libraries were built with the immunoSEQ multiplex PCR assay. All of the isolated RNA was reverse transcribed with the High Capacity cDNA Reverse Transcription Kit, so expressed TCRB transcripts were sequenced. Entries here come from immuneACCESS through TCRdb and include only in-frame sequences with V and J called. Some clones fail to appear in such tables; in the studies checked, an unresolved V gene covers under half of the shortfall, and the cause of the remainder is unknown. Present in this sample are 860,000 or so clones, roughly 16% of which were seen just once. The leading ten clones occupy around 0.02% of the sample. Sequences were obtained from naive CD4+ T cells from blood. The sample's cell subset or site, from its label and the paper: true naive CD4+ T cells. Every receptor here comes from a woman younger than 35 in good health.

The CDR3 reads CATSRGQVRETQYF. CDR3 DNA: TGTGCCACCAGCCGGGGCCAAGTCCGAGAGACCCAGTACTTC. The chain employs TRBV15 and TRBJ2-5; D may be TRBD1 or TRBD2 (5 bases each). This CDR3 spans 14 amino acids. Per the germline V gene, CDR1 is LNHNV and CDR2 is YYDKDF (reference sequence). V was clipped by 5 bases and J by 4 bases, with 14 bases between them.

The chain combines TRBV6-6 with TRBJ1-2, with D tentatively TRBD1 (6 bases). Germline loops: CDR1 MNHNY, CDR2 SVGAGI (reference sequence). V was shortened by 3 bases and J by 4 bases, with 15 bases between the two germline ends. The CDR3 runs to 15 residues. CDR3: CASSYQGTTVYGYTF. As DNA, the CDR3 is TGTGCCAGCAGTTATCAGGGGACAACCGTCTATGGCTACACCTTC.

The chain has TRBV28 and TRBJ2-1; weak D call: TRBD1 (5 bases). Germline lookup yields CDR1 MDHEN and CDR2 SYDVKM. Between the trimmed V and J ends, which lost 5 bases and 4 bases, there was a span of 27 bases. This CDR3 is 19 amino acids long. Written as DNA, the CDR3 is TGTGCCAGCAGTCCCCCCCCGGGCCTAGGGCCAAAGGGGTACAATGAGCAGTTCTTC. It translates to CASSPPPGLGPKGYNEQFF.

This clone showed up just a few times. This chain links TRBV19 with TRBJ2-4; the D is unclear. The CDR3 length is 14 residues. The V gene's germline CDR1 is LNHDA and CDR2 SQIVND (reference sequence). V shed 1 base and J shed 9 bases, with 13 bases lying between them. CDR3 amino acids: CASSIAEGAGIQYF. Written as DNA, the CDR3 is TGTGCCAGTAGTATAGCAGAAGGCGCAGGCATTCAGTACTTC.

This clone was seen more than once but under ten times. V gene TRBV18 combines with J gene TRBJ2-1, with a weak D call TRBD1 (6 bases). V was shortened by 4 bases and J by 10 bases, with 11 bases between the two germline ends. The CDR3 covers 12 residues. CDR1 is KGHSH, CDR2 LQKENI, per germline. The CDR3 bases are TGTGCCAGCTCACGACGACAGGTCGAGCAGTTCTTC. Amino acids: CASSRRQVEQFF.

The chain couples TRBV18 to TRBJ2-1; D not certain. Germline loops: CDR1 KGHSH, CDR2 LQKENI. Trimming stripped 2 bases from V and 3 bases from J, with 11 bases between. The CDR3 runs 15 residues. The CDR3 DNA is TGTGCCAGCTCACCATTAACCGGTGACTACAATGAGCAGTTCTTC. Its translation is CASSPLTGDYNEQFF.

The chain couples TRBV28 to TRBJ2-7; 7 bases are a match to TRBD2. This CDR3 has 13 amino acids. The germline gives CDR1 MDHEN, CDR2 SYDVKM. V was pared by 3 bases and J by 4 bases, with 3 bases of the junction left unmatched. The CDR3 loop is CASSLPSGYEQYF. CDR3 bases: TGTGCCAGCAGTTTGCCTAGCGGTTACGAGCAGTACTTC.

This chain connects TRBV19 to TRBJ2-1; 8 bases match TRBD2. V lost 4 bases, J lost 7 bases, and 3 bases stayed unmatched. The length of the CDR3 is 13 residues. The V gene's germline CDR1 is LNHDA and CDR2 SQIVND (reference sequence). DNA of the CDR3: TGTGCCAGTAGTACTAGCGGGTTGAATGAGCAGTTCTTC. Its translation: CASSTSGLNEQFF.